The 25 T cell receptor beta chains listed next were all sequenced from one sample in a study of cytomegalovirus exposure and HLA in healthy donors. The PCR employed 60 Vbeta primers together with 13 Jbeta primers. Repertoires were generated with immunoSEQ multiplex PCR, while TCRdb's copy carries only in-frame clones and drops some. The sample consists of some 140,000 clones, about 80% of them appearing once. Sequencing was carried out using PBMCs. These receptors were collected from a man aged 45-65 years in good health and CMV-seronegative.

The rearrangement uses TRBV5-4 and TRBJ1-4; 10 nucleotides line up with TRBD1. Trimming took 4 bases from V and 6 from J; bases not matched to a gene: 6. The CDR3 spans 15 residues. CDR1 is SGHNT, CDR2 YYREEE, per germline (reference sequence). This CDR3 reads CASSRRGQGDEKLFF. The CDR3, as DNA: TGTGCCAGCAGCCGTCGCGGACAGGGGGATGAAAAACTGTTTTTT.

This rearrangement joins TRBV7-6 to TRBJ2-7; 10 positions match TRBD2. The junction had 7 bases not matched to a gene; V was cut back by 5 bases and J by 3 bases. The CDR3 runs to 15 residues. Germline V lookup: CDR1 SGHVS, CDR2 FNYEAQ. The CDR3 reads CASSPTGTSDYEQYF. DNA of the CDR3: TGTGCCAGCAGCCCCACCGGGACTAGCGACTACGAGCAGTACTTC.

The CDR3 loop reads CASSAYVRYQPQHF. DNA of the CDR3: TGTGCCAGCAGTGCATACGTCAGGTATCAGCCCCAGCATTTT. The V call is TRBV2, the J call TRBJ1-5; D remains unclear. The length of the CDR3 is 14 residues. V was clipped by 4 bases and J by 5 bases, with 12 bases between them. The germline V gene has CDR1 SNHLY and CDR2 FYNNEI.

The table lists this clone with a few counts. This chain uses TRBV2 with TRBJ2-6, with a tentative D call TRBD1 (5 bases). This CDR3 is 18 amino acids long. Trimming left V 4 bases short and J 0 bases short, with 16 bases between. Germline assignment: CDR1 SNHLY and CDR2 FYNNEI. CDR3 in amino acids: CASSVQGVTISGANVLTF. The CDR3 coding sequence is TGTGCCAGCAGTGTCCAGGGCGTTACCATCTCTGGGGCCAACGTCCTGACTTTC.

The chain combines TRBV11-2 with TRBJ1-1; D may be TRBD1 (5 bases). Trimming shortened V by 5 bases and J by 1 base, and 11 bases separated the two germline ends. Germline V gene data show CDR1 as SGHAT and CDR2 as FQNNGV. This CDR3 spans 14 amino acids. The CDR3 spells CASSPLGGNTEAFF. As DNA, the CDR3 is TGTGCCAGCAGCCCGCTGGGGGGGAACACTGAAGCTTTCTTT.

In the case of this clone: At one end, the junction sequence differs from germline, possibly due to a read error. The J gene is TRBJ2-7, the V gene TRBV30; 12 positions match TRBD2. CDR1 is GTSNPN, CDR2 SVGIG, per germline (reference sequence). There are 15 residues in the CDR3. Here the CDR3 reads CAWSVRQLAGGILRF. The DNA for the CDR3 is TGTGCCTGGAGTGTACGACAGCTAGCGGGAGGGATACTTAGGTTC.

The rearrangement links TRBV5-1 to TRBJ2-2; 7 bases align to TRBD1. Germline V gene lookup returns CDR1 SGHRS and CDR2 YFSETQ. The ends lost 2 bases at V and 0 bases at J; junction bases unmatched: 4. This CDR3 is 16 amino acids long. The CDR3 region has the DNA TGCGCCAGCAGCTTAAAGGGGGCTCCGAACACCGGGGAGCTGTTTTTT. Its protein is CASSLKGAPNTGELFF.

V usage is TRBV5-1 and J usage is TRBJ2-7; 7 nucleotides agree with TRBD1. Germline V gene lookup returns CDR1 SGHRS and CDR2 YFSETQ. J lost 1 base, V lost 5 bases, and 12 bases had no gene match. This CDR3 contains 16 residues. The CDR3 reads CASSSRRGDSSYEQYF. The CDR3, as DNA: TGCGCCAGCAGTTCCCGCCGAGGGGACAGTTCCTACGAGCAGTACTTC.

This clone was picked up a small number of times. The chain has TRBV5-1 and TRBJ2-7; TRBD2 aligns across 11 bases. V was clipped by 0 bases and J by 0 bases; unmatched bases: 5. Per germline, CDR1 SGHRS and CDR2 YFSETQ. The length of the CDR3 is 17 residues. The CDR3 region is CASSLGLAGHHSYEQYF. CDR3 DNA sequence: TGCGCCAGCAGCTTGGGACTAGCGGGACACCACTCCTACGAGCAGTACTTC.

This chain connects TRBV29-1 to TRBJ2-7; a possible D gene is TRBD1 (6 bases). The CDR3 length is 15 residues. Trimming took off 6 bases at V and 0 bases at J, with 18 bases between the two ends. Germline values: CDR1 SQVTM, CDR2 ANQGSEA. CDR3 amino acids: CSVGALNGFSYEQYF. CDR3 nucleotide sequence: TGCAGCGTGGGGGCCCTTAACGGTTTCTCCTACGAGCAGTACTTC.

The CDR3 coding sequence is TGTGCCAGCAGAAATAGCGGGAGGGAACCCTACGAGCAGTACTTC. Its protein is CASRNSGREPYEQYF. The rearrangement uses TRBV28 and TRBJ2-7; 11 nucleotides match TRBD2. J was trimmed by 2 bases and V by 6 bases; bases with no gene match: 6. The V gene's germline CDR1 is MDHEN and CDR2 SYDVKM. There are 15 residues in the CDR3.

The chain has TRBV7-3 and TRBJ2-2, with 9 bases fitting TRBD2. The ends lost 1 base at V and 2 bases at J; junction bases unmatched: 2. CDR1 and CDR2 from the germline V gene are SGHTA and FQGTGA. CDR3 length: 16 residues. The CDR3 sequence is CASSLNSGSNTGELFF. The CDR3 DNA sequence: TGTGCCAGCAGCTTAAATAGCGGGAGTAACACCGGGGAGCTGTTTTTT.

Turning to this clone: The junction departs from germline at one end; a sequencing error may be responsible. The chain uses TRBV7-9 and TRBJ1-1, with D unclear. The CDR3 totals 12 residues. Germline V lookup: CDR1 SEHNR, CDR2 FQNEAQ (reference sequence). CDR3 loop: CSSSLASTEAFF. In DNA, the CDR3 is TGTTCCAGCAGCTTGGCCTCCACTGAAGCTTTCTTT. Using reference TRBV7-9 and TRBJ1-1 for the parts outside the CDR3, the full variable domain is DTGVSQNPRHKITKRGQNVTFRCDPISEHNRLYWYRQTLGQGPEFLTYFQNEAQLEKSRLLSDRFSAERPKGSFSTLEIQRTEQGDSAMYLCSSSLASTEAFFGQGTRLTVV.

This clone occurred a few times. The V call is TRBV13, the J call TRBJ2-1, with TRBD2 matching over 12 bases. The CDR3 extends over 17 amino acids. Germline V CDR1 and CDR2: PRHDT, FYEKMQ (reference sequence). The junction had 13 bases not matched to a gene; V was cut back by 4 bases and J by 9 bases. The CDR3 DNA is TGTGCCAGCAGCTCGGCTAGCGGGAGGGCCGGTTTAGGTGAGCAGTTCTTC. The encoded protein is CASSSASGRAGLGEQFF.

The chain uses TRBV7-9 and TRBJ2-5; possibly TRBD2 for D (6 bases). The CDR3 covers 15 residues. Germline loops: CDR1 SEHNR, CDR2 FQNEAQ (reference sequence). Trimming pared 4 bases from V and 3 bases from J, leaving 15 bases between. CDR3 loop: CASSSTPASEETQYF. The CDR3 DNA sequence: TGTGCCAGCAGCTCTACCCCAGCTAGCGAAGAGACCCAGTACTTC.

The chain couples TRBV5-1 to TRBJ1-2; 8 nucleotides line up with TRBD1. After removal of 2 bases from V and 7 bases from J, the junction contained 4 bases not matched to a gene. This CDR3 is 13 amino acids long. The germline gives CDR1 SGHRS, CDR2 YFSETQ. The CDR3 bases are TGCGCCAGCAGCTTACAGACAGGGGTTGGCTACACCTTC. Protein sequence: CASSLQTGVGYTF.

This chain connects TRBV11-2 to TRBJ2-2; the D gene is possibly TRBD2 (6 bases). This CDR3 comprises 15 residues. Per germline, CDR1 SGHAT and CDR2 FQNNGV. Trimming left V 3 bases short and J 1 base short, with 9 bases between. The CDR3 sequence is CASSFRGGNTGELFF. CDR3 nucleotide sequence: TGTGCCAGCAGCTTTAGGGGAGGGAACACCGGGGAGCTGTTTTTT.

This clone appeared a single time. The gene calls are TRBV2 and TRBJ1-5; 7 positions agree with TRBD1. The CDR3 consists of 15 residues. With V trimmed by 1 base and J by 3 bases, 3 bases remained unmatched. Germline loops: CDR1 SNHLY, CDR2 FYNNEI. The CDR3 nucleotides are TGTGCCAGCAGTGAAGAGGGGGCCTTCAATCAGCCCCAGCATTTT. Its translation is CASSEEGAFNQPQHF.

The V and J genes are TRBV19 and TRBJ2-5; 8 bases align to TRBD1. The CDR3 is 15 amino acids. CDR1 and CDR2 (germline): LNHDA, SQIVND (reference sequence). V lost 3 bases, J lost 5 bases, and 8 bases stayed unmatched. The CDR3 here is CASSIGQGRRETQYF. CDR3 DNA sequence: TGTGCCAGTAGTATCGGACAGGGCAGGCGGGAGACCCAGTACTTC.

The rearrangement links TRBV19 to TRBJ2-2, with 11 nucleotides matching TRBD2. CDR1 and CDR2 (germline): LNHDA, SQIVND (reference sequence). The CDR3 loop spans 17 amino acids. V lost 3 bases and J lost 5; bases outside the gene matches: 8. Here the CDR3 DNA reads TGTGCCAGTAGTATGGGGACCGGGACTAGCGGTACCGGGGAGCTGTTTTTT. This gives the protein CASSMGTGTSGTGELFF.

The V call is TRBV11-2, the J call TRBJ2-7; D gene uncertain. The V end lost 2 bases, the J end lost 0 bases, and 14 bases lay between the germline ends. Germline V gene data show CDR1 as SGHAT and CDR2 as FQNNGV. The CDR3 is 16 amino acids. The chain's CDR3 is CASSLSVLSSSYEQYF. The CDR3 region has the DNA TGTGCCAGCAGCTTATCAGTCTTATCATCCTCCTACGAGCAGTACTTC.

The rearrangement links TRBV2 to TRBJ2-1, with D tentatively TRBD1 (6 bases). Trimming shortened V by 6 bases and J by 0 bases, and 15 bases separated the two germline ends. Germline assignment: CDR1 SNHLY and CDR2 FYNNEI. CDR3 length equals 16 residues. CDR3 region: CASRSNRDLSYNEQFF. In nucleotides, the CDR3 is TGTGCCAGCAGATCGAACAGGGACCTCTCCTACAATGAGCAGTTCTTC.

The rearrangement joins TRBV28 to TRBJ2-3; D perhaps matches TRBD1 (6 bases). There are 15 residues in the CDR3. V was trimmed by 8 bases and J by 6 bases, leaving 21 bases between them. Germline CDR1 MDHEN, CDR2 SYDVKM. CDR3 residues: CASEDQNRAPDTQYF. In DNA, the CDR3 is TGTGCCAGCGAAGATCAAAACAGGGCCCCCGATACGCAGTATTTT.

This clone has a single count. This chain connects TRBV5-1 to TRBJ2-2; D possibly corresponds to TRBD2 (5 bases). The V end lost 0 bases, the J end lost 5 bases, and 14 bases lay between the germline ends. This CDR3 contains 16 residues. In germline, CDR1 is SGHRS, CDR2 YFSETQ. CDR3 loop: CASSLGGSGVTGELFF. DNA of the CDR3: TGCGCCAGCAGCTTGGGGGGAAGCGGAGTTACCGGGGAGCTGTTTTTT.

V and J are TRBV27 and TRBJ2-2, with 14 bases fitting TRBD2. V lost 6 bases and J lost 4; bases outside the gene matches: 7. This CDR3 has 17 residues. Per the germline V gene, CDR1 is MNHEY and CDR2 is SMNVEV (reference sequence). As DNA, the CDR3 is TGTGCCAGCAGACCGGGACTAGCGGGAGTAAGCACCGGGGAGCTGTTTTTT. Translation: CASRPGLAGVSTGELFF.